This is a list of T cell receptor beta chains from one sample in a study of blood T cells in healthy people across ages. Each CDR3 protein gets one entry after TCRdb re-called the 5' RACE reads with MiXCR. In the table there are fewer than 900,000 distinct CDR3 sequences, 35% to 45% of which are singletons. Sequenced material: blood. The receptor set was obtained from a woman aged 55-69 years in good health. The CDR3 runs from the conserved cysteine through the conserved F or W. Each record gives: J gene, clone size, V gene, D gene, CDR3 DNA, CDR3 protein. The D gene is left open where the match is weak. Size tells how often a clone was seen (once, few, many) or the class of an expanded clone, and some rows leave it out.

j_call: TRBJ1-5; clone_size: NA; v_call: TRBV29-1; d_call: NA; cdr3_nt: TGCAGCGTTGAAGATCGAAGGGATCTCCAGCCCCAGCATTTT; cdr3_aa: CSVEDRRDLQPQHF
j_call: TRBJ2-3; clone_size: many; v_call: TRBV7-2; d_call: NA; cdr3_nt: TGTGCCAGCAGCTTATCTGGCGGGGCACTAACCACAGATACGCAGTATTTT; cdr3_aa: CASSLSGGALTTDTQYF
j_call: TRBJ2-1; clone_size: NA; v_call: TRBV6-6; d_call: TRBD2; cdr3_nt: TGTGCCAGCAGTTACGCACGAGGCGGGAGCTCCTACAATGAGCAGTTCTTC; cdr3_aa: CASSYARGGSSYNEQFF
j_call: TRBJ2-6; clone_size: many; v_call: TRBV4-1; d_call: NA; cdr3_nt: TGCGCCAGCAGCGCCCATGCTTCTGGGGCCAACGTCCTGACTTTC; cdr3_aa: CASSAHASGANVLTF
j_call: TRBJ2-5; clone_size: NA; v_call: TRBV9; d_call: NA; cdr3_nt: TGTGCCAGCAGCTCCCTGGAGGGGGGAGAGACCCAGTACTTC; cdr3_aa: CASSSLEGGETQYF
j_call: TRBJ2-1; clone_size: NA; v_call: TRBV7-9; d_call: NA; cdr3_nt: TGTGCCAGCAGCTTAAGCACAGGTCACAATGAGCAGTTCTTC; cdr3_aa: CASSLSTGHNEQFF
j_call: TRBJ2-1; clone_size: few; v_call: TRBV5-4; d_call: TRBD2; cdr3_nt: TGTGCCAGCAGCTCGGGACTAGCGGGGACGATTAGCTACAATGAGCAGTTCTTC; cdr3_aa: CASSSGLAGTISYNEQFF
j_call: TRBJ2-1; clone_size: NA; v_call: TRBV27; d_call: TRBD1; cdr3_nt: TGTGCCAGCAGACCCCAGGACAGGGGGCTTAGGTCCTACAATGAGCAGTTCTTC; cdr3_aa: CASRPQDRGLRSYNEQFF
j_call: TRBJ2-3; clone_size: few; v_call: TRBV20-1; d_call: TRBD2; cdr3_nt: TGCAGTGCTAACGGGGCTAGCGGGGGTAGCACAGATACGCAGTATTTT; cdr3_aa: CSANGASGGSTDTQYF
j_call: TRBJ2-2; clone_size: NA; v_call: TRBV12-3/TRBV12-4; d_call: NA; cdr3_nt: TGTGCCAGCAGTTTAGGTGGGAGAGGGACCGGGGAGCTGTTTTTT; cdr3_aa: CASSLGGRGTGELFF
j_call: TRBJ2-7; clone_size: NA; v_call: TRBV3-1; d_call: NA; cdr3_nt: TGTGCCAGCAGCCAAGACCGACAGGCCTACAATGAGCAGTACTTC; cdr3_aa: CASSQDRQAYNEQYF
j_call: TRBJ2-7; clone_size: few; v_call: TRBV5-1; d_call: NA; cdr3_nt: TGCGCCAGCAGCTTGTCTAACAGGGTGTCCTACGAGCAGTACTTC; cdr3_aa: CASSLSNRVSYEQYF
j_call: TRBJ1-4; clone_size: NA; v_call: TRBV27; d_call: TRBD1; cdr3_nt: TGTGCCAGCAGCCCTAGGGGGCGGGGGGGAAAACTGTTTTTT; cdr3_aa: CASSPRGRGGKLFF
j_call: TRBJ2-3; clone_size: NA; v_call: TRBV27; d_call: NA; cdr3_nt: TGTGCCAGCAGTTTCTCACAGGCTAGCACAGATACGCAGTATTTT; cdr3_aa: CASSFSQASTDTQYF
j_call: TRBJ1-1; clone_size: NA; v_call: TRBV24-1; d_call: NA; cdr3_nt: TGTGCCACCAGTGGACGGGGTGGGACTGAAGCTTTCTTT; cdr3_aa: CATSGRGGTEAFF
j_call: TRBJ1-5; clone_size: NA; v_call: TRBV3-1; d_call: NA; cdr3_nt: TGTGCCAGCAGCCAGGGTGGAGGGGGCAATCAGCCCCAGCATTTT; cdr3_aa: CASSQGGGGNQPQHF
j_call: TRBJ2-1; clone_size: NA; v_call: TRBV20-1; d_call: NA; cdr3_nt: TGCAGTGCCTTCGGAGTGGTACAGATCGATGAGCAGTTCTTC; cdr3_aa: CSAFGVVQIDEQFF
j_call: TRBJ2-2; clone_size: NA; v_call: TRBV12-3/TRBV12-4; d_call: NA; cdr3_nt: TGTGCCAGCAGTTTAGGTCCCAGGCTGAACACCGGGGAGCTGTTTTTT; cdr3_aa: CASSLGPRLNTGELFF
j_call: TRBJ1-2; clone_size: NA; v_call: TRBV3-1; d_call: TRBD1; cdr3_nt: TGTGCCAGCAGACGGGACAGGGAAGATGGCTACACCTTC; cdr3_aa: CASRRDREDGYTF
j_call: TRBJ1-1; clone_size: NA; v_call: TRBV7-2; d_call: NA; cdr3_nt: TGTGCCAGCAGCTTAGGGTTCACGCTCCAGGGTGTAGCTTTCTTT; cdr3_aa: CASSLGFTLQGVAFF
j_call: TRBJ2-5; clone_size: NA; v_call: TRBV20-1; d_call: NA; cdr3_nt: TGCAGTGCTAGAGGGGGAGCTCCAGAGACCCAGTACTTC; cdr3_aa: CSARGGAPETQYF
j_call: TRBJ2-6; clone_size: NA; v_call: TRBV9; d_call: NA; cdr3_nt: TGTGCCAGCAGCAACGCAGGTCCTGGGGCCAACGTCCTGACTTTC; cdr3_aa: CASSNAGPGANVLTF
j_call: TRBJ2-1; clone_size: NA; v_call: TRBV7-3; d_call: TRBD1; cdr3_nt: TGTGCCAGCAGCTTAATCCCCACAGGGGGCTCCTACAATGAGCAGTTCTTC; cdr3_aa: CASSLIPTGGSYNEQFF
j_call: TRBJ2-3; clone_size: NA; v_call: TRBV11-3; d_call: TRBD2; cdr3_nt: TGTGCCAGCAGCCAAGGGGGTGCTAGCGGGAGAGCGAGCACAGATACGCAGTATTTT; cdr3_aa: CASSQGGASGRASTDTQYF
j_call: TRBJ2-1; clone_size: NA; v_call: TRBV20-1; d_call: NA; cdr3_nt: TGCAGTGCTAGGGCTGCGGCTGGGTACAATGAGCAGTTCTTC; cdr3_aa: CSARAAAGYNEQFF